What follows is one T cell receptor (beta chain) and its context. This record comes from a study of blood T cell repertoires in COVID-19. Overall study context: Specimens from acute and convalescent COVID-19 originated in the United States, Italy and Spain. In each case, the material was cDNA or gDNA derived from T cells, B-cell-depleted T cells, or PBMCs.

Per the germline V gene, CDR1 is LGHDT and CDR2 is YNNKEL (reference sequence). Trimming removed 3 bases from V and 9 bases from J, with 24 bases in between. The CDR3 runs to 17 residues. As originally analysed: Counts of nucleated cells, estimated from reference gene primer amplification, were obtained. Profiled with immunoSEQ multiplex PCR; TCRdb holds only in-frame clones, not every one. V and J calls and clone size follow that table, whereas D and trimming were derived from the DNA. The sample holds 50,000 to 85,000 clones, around 93% seen once. The V and J genes are TRBV3-1 (or the pseudogene TRBV3-2) and TRBJ1-5; tentatively, D is TRBD1 (6 bases). Material for sequencing was peripheral blood. This TCR derives from a human donor in a cohort sampled during active COVID-19. CDR3 in amino acids: CASSQGPLGAESGPQHF. The CDR3, as DNA: TGTGCCAGCAGCCAGGGCCCATTGGGGGCAGAGTCAGGGCCCCAGCATTTT.